There are a few counts of the clone carrying this TCR beta chain. Its specificity is not known. V shed 0 bases and J shed 8 bases, with 8 bases lying between them. The CDR3 has 13 amino acids. Germline values: CDR1 SGHRS, CDR2 YFSETQ. These data come from a study of identical twins. Broader study findings: Zero-insertion analyses could be partly confounded by invariant MAIT and iNKT cells. The study reached conclusions through statistical analysis that was cross-sectional, not following the same donors. Researchers reported excess low generation probability among twin-shared out-of-frame alpha sequences.

TCRdb redid the calling of the 5' RACE reads with MiXCR, one entry per CDR3 protein. The data show roughly 240,000 distinct CDR3 sequences, around 6.6% seen once. The sample also formed part of further work on yellow fever vaccine responses in identical twins.

The receptor comes from a young woman in good health. The chain recombines TRBV5-1 with TRBJ1-4; no reliable D call. Sequenced material: memory (CD45RO+) T cells sorted from blood. CDR3 DNA: TGCGCCAGCAGCTTGGCCGGTTGGGAAAAACTGTTTTTT. Amino acids: CASSLAGWEKLFF.